Listed below are T cell receptor beta chains from one sample, sequenced in a study of Ad26.COV2.S vaccination and SARS-CoV-2 variants. Using immunoSEQ multiplex PCR, the repertoire was profiled, and TCRdb retains in-frame clones only, with some absent. The sample carries hundreds of thousands of clones, 75% to 90% recorded once. Sample: peripheral blood, taken in a trial of Ad26.COV2.S vaccine versus placebo. The source is a person aged 18-60 years who received the Ad26.COV2.S COVID-19 vaccine or a placebo. Both conserved end residues are part of each CDR3. D genes are given only for firm matches. Some rows have no size entry. The others give once, few or many, or a class for an expanded clone.

v_call	d_call	clone_size	cdr3_length	cdr3_aa
TRBV6-2/TRBV6-3	NA	NA	16	CASSYRSHNSNQPQHF
TRBV5-1	TRBD2	NA	18	CASSLLYGGLAGTGELFF
TRBV5-5	NA	NA	16	CASTDPGGPPWNEQFF
TRBV20-1	NA	NA	9	CSATREAFF
TRBV6-5	NA	NA	15	CASRRSGANTGELFF
TRBV7-3	TRBD1	NA	18	CASSSPRRVRTGEDIQYF
TRBV7-2	TRBD1	NA	17	CASRKTGTGGSYNEQFF
TRBV7-6	NA	NA	14	CASSLGLRRETQYF
TRBV28	NA	NA	19	CATITRYPPSRSRNTEAFF
TRBV7-2	TRBD2	NA	16	CASSRSRLADTGELFF
TRBV15	NA	NA	17	CATSSGFGAYSNQPQHF
TRBV5-1	NA	NA	14	CASESLSGANVLTF
TRBV7-3	NA	NA	13	CASSKRSPDTQYF
TRBV5-1	TRBD2	NA	16	CASSFMTSGIQETQYF
TRBV6-2/TRBV6-3	TRBD1	once	17	CASSDRDRRNSNQPQHF
TRBV5-6	TRBD1	NA	15	CASSLGRTGNNEQFF
TRBV7-2	TRBD1	once	14	CASSFWDREYGYTF
TRBV21-1	NA	NA	13	CASSLTSKRRLFF
TRBV27	TRBD1	NA	14	CASTQTGNYNEQFF
TRBV10-3	NA	NA	14	CAISPLGGNEKLFF
TRBV7-9	NA	NA	13	CAYSTGAASEQYF
TRBV11-1	NA	once	14	CASGGDRFTGELFF
TRBV3-1/TRBV3-2	NA	NA	15	CASSRPGWGTGELFF
TRBV11-3	NA	few	14	CASSHGGSYNEQFF
TRBV30	TRBD1	NA	13	CASGQGSSYEQYF
TRBV2	TRBD1	once	13	CASRGTGPGELFF
TRBV5-5	TRBD2	NA	16	CASNPLARSSYNEQFF
TRBV19	NA	NA	15	CASSALVQSTDTQYF
TRBV7-2	NA	NA	12	CASSLAPYGYTF
TRBV5-6	TRBD1	NA	14	CASSLGQGGQPQHF
TRBV15	NA	NA	14	CATSGGWVGTEAFF
TRBV28	NA	NA	15	CASSFGDHYSYEQYF
TRBV24-1	TRBD1	NA	18	CATSDPRPTGATYNEQFF
TRBV6-6	TRBD1	NA	13	CASSQGANQPQHF
TRBV2	NA	NA	16	CASTELAGASSYEQYF
TRBV9	NA	NA	17	CASSVSSGRTFVETQYF
TRBV5-3	TRBD2	NA	20	CARSFAFNGLAGEWADTQYF
TRBV5-6	NA	NA	17	CASSLSFVFSSGNTIYF
TRBV11-3	NA	NA	12	CASSSPTNEQFF
TRBV5-1	NA	NA	17	CASSWGGVSSGANVLTF
TRBV11-3	TRBD2	once	17	CASSLGRLAGGTDTQYF
TRBV5-1	TRBD1	NA	15	CASSFWGTGNAEQYF
TRBV5-4	NA	NA	14	CASSSEVFTGELFF
TRBV11-3	TRBD1	NA	14	CASSRDRARNTIYF
TRBV6-1	NA	NA	15	CASSDRPSGGQPQHF
TRBV4-1	NA	once	13	CASSQWRGEKLFF
TRBV19	NA	NA	14	CASWDIGSNQPQHF
TRBV11-3	TRBD1	NA	13	CASSPRTGNEQFF
TRBV7-2	NA	NA	15	CASSERQLNNSPLHF
TRBV7-2	NA	NA	15	CASSFGIPGTDTQYF
TRBV30	TRBD1	NA	13	CAWSVTGDSPLHF
TRBV5-1	TRBD2	once	14	CASSLTSGTDTQYF
TRBV5-1	NA	NA	13	CASSLLNTGELFF